This TCR beta chain was sequenced during a study of OX40 agonist ivuxolimab in advanced cancers. In the study overall: Three patients, one with hepatocellular carcinoma and two with cutaneous melanoma, achieved partial responses.

Worth noting for this clone: Its antigen is not identified.

Study-wide points: Some of the lowest clonal expansion was seen in partial responders at 0.1-3.0 mg/kg. Some of the nonresponding patients also showed low levels of normalized T-cell clonal expansion.

V was shortened by 7 bases and J by 10 bases, with 11 bases between the two germline ends. Germline V gives CDR1 SGHKS, CDR2 YYEKEE (reference sequence). This CDR3 has 10 residues. Clones were sequenced by immunoSEQ multiplex PCR, and TCRdb holds only the in-frame ones, with some missing. This table holds roughly 77,000 clones, over 80% found once. The study sampled blood at baseline, cycle 4 day 1, and cycle 7 day 1. The TCR was taken from an adult with an advanced solid tumor such as melanoma, head and neck, liver or kidney cancer. The V gene is TRBV5-5, the J gene TRBJ1-1, with a weak D call TRBD1 (5 bases). This material consisted of CD4+ or CD8+ T cells sorted from blood, taken in a trial of the OX40 agonist ivuxolimab. The CDR3 here is CASAGVRAFF. CDR3 DNA: TGTGCCAGCGCGGGGGTGAGAGCTTTCTTT.